What follows are 25 T cell receptor beta chains derived from one specimen sequenced in a study of shared clonotypes between healthy human individuals. The protocol was immunoSEQ multiplex PCR, while the TCRdb copy is restricted to in-frame clones and leaves out a portion. Counted here are some 490,000 clones, 81% occurring once; the ten biggest clones make up roughly 13%. Sequencing was done on a sample of PBMCs. The source is a middle-aged woman in good health. Some clones in this sample may be carry-over from other donors' samples.

The chain couples TRBV19 to TRBJ2-2; no clear D. There are 13 residues in the CDR3. V shed 3 bases and J shed 11 bases, with 13 bases lying between them. CDR1 and CDR2 from the germline V gene are LNHDA and SQIVND (reference sequence). CDR3 DNA sequence: TGTGCCAGTAGTATGGCCCTAGACTCTGAGCTGTTTTTT. Translated: CASSMALDSELFF.

This clone has more than one count but fewer than ten. The junction and the germline gene differ at one end; a read error may be behind it. The rearrangement joins TRBV7-2 to TRBJ2-7; 10 bases are shared with TRBD1. CDR1 is SGHTA, CDR2 FQGNSA, per germline. The CDR3 is made up of 12 amino acids. The CDR3 sequence is CASSDDRGPLDF. The DNA for the CDR3 is TGTGCCAGCAGCGACGACAGGGGGCCCCTTGACTTC.

The CDR3 sequence is CASSNGLGTFSGNQPQHF. The CDR3 DNA reads TGTGCCAGCTCAAACGGGCTGGGGACGTTTAGTGGCAATCAGCCCCAGCATTTT. This rearrangement joins TRBV18 to TRBJ1-5; possibly TRBD1 for D (5 bases). Germline assignment: CDR1 KGHSH and CDR2 LQKENI. This CDR3 is 18 amino acids long. Trimming removed 5 bases at V and 2 bases at J, with 22 bases between.

J is TRBJ1-5 and V is TRBV13; the D is unclear. Germline V CDR1 and CDR2: PRHDT, FYEKMQ (reference sequence). With 3 bases removed from V and 1 base from J, the gap between germline ends came to 7 bases. The CDR3 is made up of 14 amino acids. The CDR3 is CASSFSRSNQPQHF. CDR3 in DNA: TGTGCCAGCAGCTTTAGCCGGAGCAATCAGCCCCAGCATTTT.

A remark on this clone: An end of the junction differs from the germline gene, which may be a read error. The genes are TRBV28 and TRBJ2-1; D may be TRBD2 (5 bases). Per germline, CDR1 MDHEN and CDR2 SYDVKM. This CDR3 is 16 amino acids long. The CDR3 sequence is CASSYPYGGSYNEQFF. The CDR3 DNA reads as TGTGCCAGCAGTTACCCTTACGGAGGTTCCTACAATGAACAGTTCTTC.

The table lists this clone with a count of one. V usage is TRBV4-2 and J usage is TRBJ2-2, with a possible D match to TRBD2 (5 bases). The CDR3 loop spans 15 amino acids. From germline, CDR1 is LGHNA and CDR2 YNFKEQ. Trimming cost V 4 bases and J 3 bases, with 12 bases left between them. CDR3 protein: CASSPRTGHTGELFF. In nucleotides, the CDR3 is TGTGCCAGCAGCCCTAGGACTGGGCACACCGGGGAGCTGTTTTTT.

The rearrangement links TRBV21-1 to TRBJ1-1. TRBV21-1 is annotated as a pseudogene. CDR3 length: 14 residues. The CDR3 sequence is CASSKVSRDAEAFF. CDR3 coding DNA: TGTGCCAGCAGCAAAGTTAGCCGAGATGCTGAAGCTTTCTTT.

The rearrangement links TRBV10-3 to TRBJ2-7, with 12 bases lining up with TRBD2. Germline V gene sequence: CDR1 ENHRY, CDR2 SYGVKD. This CDR3 comprises 15 residues. The ends lost 10 bases at V and 5 bases at J; junction bases unmatched: 12. The CDR3 DNA sequence: TGTGCCAACAGCCGGCGACTAGCGGGAGATAACGAGCAGTACTTC. The encoded protein is CANSRRLAGDNEQYF.

About this clone itself: A read error likely explains this, since a far larger clone differs by one base. The same CDR3 also results from other DNA sequences found in this sample. V usage is TRBV5-1 and J usage is TRBJ2-2; D is unresolved. This CDR3 region has 14 residues. CDR1 SGHRS and CDR2 YFSETQ come from the germline V gene. DNA of the CDR3: TGCGCCAGTAGCTTGGAAGTTAACACCGGGGAGCTGTTTTTT. Translated: CASSLEVNTGELFF. Based on the CDR3 plus reference TRBV5-1 and TRBJ2-2, the full variable domain is KAGVTQTPRYLIKTRGQQVTLSCSPISGHRSVSWYQQTPGQGLQFLFEYFSETQRNKGNFPGRFSGRQFSNSRSEMNVSTLELGDSALYLCASSLEVNTGELFFGEGSRLTVL.

This chain connects TRBV19 to TRBJ1-1; D is uncertain. V was pared by 5 bases and J by 2 bases, with 9 bases between. Germline CDR1 reads LNHDA; CDR2 reads SQIVND (reference sequence). The CDR3 contains 13 residues. DNA of the CDR3: TGTGCCAGTAGTTTGACAAGCAACACTGAAGCTTTCTTT. Protein product: CASSLTSNTEAFF. The full variable domain, with the rest looked up from reference TRBV19 and TRBJ1-1, is DGGITQSPKYLFRKEGQNVTLSCEQNLNHDAMYWYRQDPGQGLRLIYYSQIVNDFQKGDIAEGYSVSREKKESFPLTVTSAQKNPTAFYLCASSLTSNTEAFFGQGTRLTVV.

The V gene is TRBV7-2, the J gene TRBJ2-1; D might be TRBD2 (6 bases). CDR3 size: 13 residues. The germline V gene encodes CDR1 SGHTA and CDR2 FQGNSA. Between the trimmed V and J ends, which lost 1 base and 15 bases, there was a span of 16 bases. The CDR3 loop is CASSLEGSGLGFF. CDR3 in DNA: TGTGCCAGCAGCTTAGAAGGTAGCGGCCTAGGGTTCTTC.

This clone was found a few times. The chain couples TRBV2 to TRBJ2-6; D might be TRBD1 or TRBD2, each matching 5 bases. This CDR3 is 14 amino acids long. In germline, CDR1 is SNHLY, CDR2 FYNNEI. Trimming pared 8 bases from V and 2 bases from J, leaving 10 bases between. CDR3 DNA sequence: TGTGCCAGCCGGGACGGTACTGGGGCCAACGTCCTGACTTTC. Translating it yields CASRDGTGANVLTF.

A remark on this clone: At the DNA level, this CDR3 is encoded by other sequences in the same sample as well. The chain combines TRBV2 with TRBJ2-7; 12 nucleotides match TRBD1. V lost 10 bases to trimming and J lost 3 bases; unmatched junction nucleotides: 4. The CDR3 covers 13 residues. Germline loops: CDR1 SNHLY, CDR2 FYNNEI. In DNA, the CDR3 is TGTGCCACCGGGACAGGGGGCAACTACGAGCAGTACTTC. Protein: CATGTGGNYEQYF.

V is TRBV7-2 and J is TRBJ1-5; 7 positions match TRBD1. In germline, CDR1 is SGHTA, CDR2 FQGNSA. V lost 1 base to trimming and J lost 2 bases; unmatched junction nucleotides: 11. The CDR3 has 18 amino acids. DNA for the CDR3: TGTGCCAGCAGCTTAGGACAGGGAGGCGGCGGCGGCAATCAGCCCCAGCATTTT. Translating it yields CASSLGQGGGGGNQPQHF.

The chain links TRBV19 to TRBJ1-1; D gene ambiguous. The germline V and J ends were trimmed by 2 bases and 1 base, with 5 bases remaining between them. The CDR3 has 13 residues. Per the germline V gene, CDR1 is LNHDA and CDR2 is SQIVND (reference sequence). Here the CDR3 reads CASSIWENTEAFF. CDR3 nucleotide sequence: TGTGCCAGTAGTATATGGGAGAACACTGAAGCTTTCTTT.

Concerning this clone: A far larger clone is just one base off, so this is likely a read error. This CDR3 is also generated by other DNA sequences in the sample. The chain employs TRBV5-1 and TRBJ2-7; D is uncertain. Trimming removed 0 bases at V and 1 base at J, with 20 bases between. Germline values: CDR1 SGHRS, CDR2 YFSETQ. The CDR3 sequence is 18 residues long. The CDR3 loop is CASSLASGQDAKSYEQYF. CDR3 nucleotides: TGCGCCAGCAGCTTGGCGTCCGGGCAGGATGCCAAGTCCTACGAGCAGTACTTC.

This clone was recorded at least ten times. This specimen includes other DNA sequences encoding the same CDR3. The rearrangement links TRBV10-3 to TRBJ1-5; 10 bases align to TRBD1. This CDR3 region has 17 residues. J gave up 5 bases and V 0 bases, and 7 bases lay outside the gene matches. Germline V CDR1 and CDR2: ENHRY, SYGVKD. The CDR3 bases are TGTGCCATCAGTGAGTCGGTGATGGGACAGGGGTATCAGCCCCAGCATTTT. Translation gives CAISESVMGQGYQPQHF.

This chain connects TRBV19 to TRBJ1-4; D possibly corresponds to TRBD1 (5 bases). The CDR3 has 15 residues. CDR1 and CDR2 (germline): LNHDA, SQIVND (reference sequence). V was pared by 4 bases and J by 0 bases, with 9 bases between. The CDR3 region is CASSRGTATNEKLFF. For the CDR3, the DNA is TGTGCCAGTAGTAGAGGGACGGCAACTAATGAAAAACTGTTTTTT.

This clone showed up just once. V and J are TRBV6-1 and TRBJ2-3; TRBD2 might be the D (6 bases). V dropped 6 bases and J dropped 3 bases, with 16 bases sitting between them. Germline CDR1 is MNHNS and CDR2 is SASEGT. CDR3 length equals 15 residues. This CDR3 reads CASRPPGDPTDTQYF. Here the CDR3 DNA reads TGTGCCAGCAGGCCTCCGGGGGACCCTACAGATACGCAGTATTTT.

This chain connects TRBV29-1 to TRBJ2-3; D not certain. Germline-derived CDR1 and CDR2 are SQVTM and ANQGSEA. Trimming took off 3 bases at V and 1 base at J, with 8 bases between the two ends. This CDR3 has 13 amino acids. The CDR3 nucleotides are TGCAGCGTTGAGAATGGGGGCACAGATACGCAGTATTTT. Protein: CSVENGGTDTQYF.

As for this clone: This specimen includes other DNA sequences encoding the same CDR3. The rearrangement links TRBV6-5 to TRBJ2-7; D is unclear. There are 14 residues in the CDR3. In germline, CDR1 is MNHEY, CDR2 SVGAGI. Trimming removed 0 bases at V and 3 bases at J, with 9 bases between. DNA of the CDR3: TGTGCCAGCAGTTACTCGGCCAGATACTACGAGCAGTACTTC. Encoded protein: CASSYSARYYEQYF.

The chain joins TRBV15 to TRBJ2-5, with D perhaps given as TRBD1 or TRBD2 (5 bases each). The CDR3 is 13 amino acids. Germline CDR1 reads LNHNV; CDR2 reads YYDKDF (reference sequence). Deletions cut 5 bases from V and 5 bases from J, with 12 bases between. Here the CDR3 reads CATSDPGTETQYF. The DNA for the CDR3 is TGTGCCACCAGCGACCCGGGGACGGAGACCCAGTACTTC. The whole variable domain, remainder taken from reference TRBV15 and TRBJ2-5, is DAMVIQNPRYQVTQFGKPVTLSCSQTLNHNVMYWYQQKSSQAPKLLFHYYDKDFNNEADTPDNFQSRRPNTSFCFLDIRSPGLGDTAMYLCATSDPGTETQYFGPGTRLLVL.

Remarks on this clone: It differs at one base from a far larger clone, so likely a read error. Other DNA sequences of this sample code for an identical CDR3. CDR3 protein: CASTQEVVAFF. DNA for the CDR3: TGTGCCAGCACCCAGGAGGTGGTGGCCTTCTTT. This sequence joins TRBV6-5 and TRBJ1-1; D unclear. Trimming took 7 bases from V and 14 from J, leaving 17 bases between them. Germline CDR1 reads MNHEY; CDR2 reads SVGAGI. This CDR3 comprises 11 residues.

For this clone: Other nucleotide sequences in the sample specify the same CDR3. The V call is TRBV9, the J call TRBJ2-1; D tentatively reads TRBD1 or TRBD2 (6 bases each). Trimming took off 3 bases at V and 10 bases at J, with 23 bases between the two ends. Looked up from germline, CDR1 is SGDLS and CDR2 is YYNGEE. The CDR3 consists of 16 residues. The CDR3, as DNA: TGTGCCAGCAGCGCAAGTTCTACCGGGGGCCGGGGGGAGCAGTTCTTC. This codes for CASSASSTGGRGEQFF.

The V and J genes are TRBV5-6 and TRBJ2-1, with D perhaps given as TRBD1 or TRBD2 (5 bases each). Germline V lookup: CDR1 SGHDT, CDR2 YYEEEE. CDR3 length: 17 residues. The germline V and J ends were trimmed by 0 bases and 12 bases, with 25 bases remaining between them. For the CDR3, the DNA is TGTGCCAGCAGCTTGGACAAGGGACGGGGCGCGCGTCTTGGGCAGTTCTTC. Its protein is CASSLDKGRGARLGQFF.